This T cell receptor (beta chain) was found in a study of OX40 agonist ivuxolimab in advanced cancers. Study in general: One patient with hepatocellular carcinoma and two with cutaneous melanoma, three in all, had partial responses. Study-wide points: CD4+ and CD8+ blood T cells expanded clonally by week 6 at 0.1 to 3.0 mg/kg.

This clone has just one count. Antigen: not known. The CDR3 consists of 12 residues. V was trimmed by 7 bases and J by 5 bases, leaving 8 bases between them. CDR1 and CDR2 from the germline V gene are WNHNN and SYGVQD (reference sequence). The protocol was immunoSEQ multiplex PCR, while the TCRdb copy is restricted to in-frame clones and leaves out a portion. The top ten clones hold 31% of a sample with under 60,000 clones, 85% to 90% of them seen once. V and J are TRBV10-1 and TRBJ2-2, with D tentatively TRBD2 (5 bases). This clonotype was obtained from an adult with an advanced solid tumor such as melanoma, head and neck, liver or kidney cancer. This specimen consisted of CD4+ or CD8+ T cells sorted from blood, obtained in a trial of the OX40 agonist ivuxolimab. The CDR3 spells CASISGTGELFF. CDR3 nucleotide sequence: TGCGCCAGCATCTCGGGGACCGGGGAGCTGTTTTTT.